This entry features one T cell receptor (beta chain) sequence. This sample is drawn from a study of blood T cell repertoires in COVID-19. Repertoires were generated with immunoSEQ multiplex PCR, while TCRdb's copy carries only in-frame clones and drops some. The data show fewer than 500,000 clones, around 90% seen once. This CDR3 has 16 amino acids. V shed 6 bases, J shed 6 bases, and the junction held 10 bases outside the gene matches. CDR1 is MGHRA, CDR2 YSYEKL, per germline. Sequenced: peripheral blood. This TCR was recovered from a man in his late teens or twenties with COVID-19, enrolled during active disease. This chain joins TRBV4-1 and TRBJ2-2; 10 bases line up with TRBD1. The CDR3 coding sequence is TGCGCCAGCAGACAACCTGGGACAGGGGAGGCCGGGGAGCTGTTTTTT. The encoded protein is CASRQPGTGEAGELFF.